Following are 3 T cell receptor beta chains from one sample sequenced in a study of cytomegalovirus exposure and HLA in healthy donors. Primers for the PCR totalled 60 Vbeta and 13 Jbeta. Sequencing used immunoSEQ multiplex PCR; TCRdb keeps in-frame clones, though not all of them. There are some 150,000 clones in the sample; around 79% occur only once, and 2.5% to 3.5% lies in the top ten. Specimen: PBMCs. Receptors were obtained from a man aged 35-49 years in good health and CMV-seropositive.

V usage is TRBV6-5 and J usage is TRBJ2-5; 7 nucleotides line up with TRBD1. The CDR3 length is 15 residues. CDR1 MNHEY and CDR2 SVGAGI come from the germline V gene. The junction had 14 bases not matched to a gene; V was cut back by 7 bases and J by 6 bases. This CDR3 is CASNQGGTVPQTQYF. The CDR3, as DNA: TGTGCCAGCAACCAAGGGGGCACGGTCCCCCAGACCCAGTACTTC.

The genes are TRBV9 and TRBJ2-5; 12 bases line up with TRBD1. CDR3 length: 19 amino acids. The V and J ends lost 3 bases and 7 bases, in that order; junction bases with no gene match: 19. Germline CDR1 and CDR2: SGDLS and YYNGEE. Here the CDR3 reads CASSAGGSPGQGARGTQYF. The CDR3 nucleotides are TGTGCCAGCAGCGCCGGGGGGTCCCCGGGACAGGGGGCAAGGGGGACCCAGTACTTC.

This clone came up once. The chain employs TRBV7-2 and TRBJ2-3; no clear D. Per the germline V gene, CDR1 is SGHTA and CDR2 is FQGNSA. The CDR3 covers 14 residues. V shed 5 bases and J shed 3 bases, with 12 bases lying between them. The CDR3 loop is CASSPSLATDTQYF. DNA of the CDR3: TGTGCCAGCAGCCCCTCCTTAGCAACAGATACGCAGTATTTT.